The TCR beta chain described here comes from a study of blood T cells in healthy people across ages. Study background: Capture via template switching afforded approximately one barcoded beta molecule per two T cells. Study outcomes and limitations: Diversity of TCR beta per million T cells declined in a roughly linear way with age. Reliance upon unsorted PBMCs precluded definitive naive versus antigen-experienced comparison.

Each donor's blood draw was roughly 9.8 milliliters of peripheral blood. Alongside a J-beta primer mix, a sample-barcoded 5' primer served in a second PCR lasting roughly 7 to 11 cycles. TCRdb independently ran MiXCR on the 5' RACE reads; one entry per CDR3 protein. The sample has roughly 2 million distinct CDR3 sequences, around half seen once. A remark on this clonotype: The antigen remains unidentified.

The J segment lost 5 bases and the V segment lost 7 bases, leaving 9 bases of the junction unmatched. The CDR3 extends over 14 amino acids. Per germline, CDR1 ENHRY and CDR2 SYGVKD. Sequencing was done on a sample of blood. The chain joins TRBV10-3 to TRBJ1-2; 8 positions agree with TRBD1. The sequence derives from a woman between 35 and 50 years old in good health. CDR3 in DNA: TGTGCCATCAAAGGGACAGGACGGATTTATGGCTACACCTTC. This sequence encodes CAIKGTGRIYGYTF.